One sample yielded the 24 T cell receptor beta chains listed below, sequenced in a study of CD8 T cells in Susac syndrome. Roughly 0.45 to 1 ug RNA was reverse transcribed with random hexamers. From the immunoSEQ multiplex PCR reads, TCRdb called clonotypes with MiXCR, one entry per CDR3 protein. This sample yields some 450,000 distinct CDR3 sequences, of which 75% to 90% are seen a single time; 0.09% to 0.15% belongs to the top ten. Sequencing used CD8+ T cells from PBMCs. These TCRs come from a human donor with multiple sclerosis.

This chain connects TRBV5-1 to TRBJ2-7; 7 bases are a match to TRBD1. Per the germline V gene, CDR1 is SGHRS and CDR2 is YFSETQ. The J segment lost 4 bases and the V segment lost 6 bases, leaving 7 bases of the junction unmatched. The CDR3 loop spans 13 amino acids. The DNA for the CDR3 is TGCGCCAGCACAGGGGACAGATATTACGAGCAGTACTTC. Translation gives CASTGDRYYEQYF.

This rearrangement joins TRBV30 to TRBJ1-5; no firm D call. The germline V gene has CDR1 GTSNPN and CDR2 SVGIG (reference sequence). The CDR3 is 14 residues long. Trimming cost V 4 bases and J 0 bases, with 10 bases left between them. The CDR3 here is CAWNDVGSNQPQHF. In DNA form, the CDR3 reads TGTGCCTGGAACGATGTCGGTAGCAATCAGCCCCAGCATTTT.

The chain is built from TRBV4-1 and TRBJ2-2, with 8 positions matching TRBD2. Germline V gene data show CDR1 as MGHRA and CDR2 as YSYEKL. The CDR3 extends over 17 amino acids. Trimming took 2 bases from V and 4 from J; bases not matched to a gene: 9. The CDR3 region is CASSQSGLEVFTGELFF. The CDR3 bases are TGCGCCAGCAGCCAATCGGGACTAGAGGTTTTCACCGGGGAGCTGTTTTTT.

The chain carries TRBV10-2 and TRBJ2-1; weak D call: TRBD1 (5 bases). Germline CDR1 is WSHSY and CDR2 is SAAADI. The V gene lost 8 bases and the J gene lost 0 bases, with 11 bases spanning the gap. The CDR3 sequence is 14 residues long. The CDR3: CASARQSSYNEQFF. The CDR3 bases are TGCGCCAGCGCGAGACAGAGCTCCTACAATGAGCAGTTCTTC.

The rearrangement links TRBV12-3 or TRBV12-4 to TRBJ2-3, with TRBD1 identical over 11 bases. There are 16 residues in the CDR3. Losses at the gene ends were 5 bases for V and 4 bases for J; bases not matched to a gene: 8. CDR3 nucleotide sequence: TGTGCCAGCAGTCCACACCCGGGACAGGGGGCAGATACGCAGTATTTT. This translates into CASSPHPGQGADTQYF.

The chain joins TRBV6-4 to TRBJ2-3; 10 bases fit TRBD2. Unmatched junction bases numbered 8, after V lost 8 bases and J lost 6 bases. This CDR3 comprises 14 residues. Germline V lookup: CDR1 MRHNA, CDR2 SNTAGT. CDR3 DNA sequence: TGTGCCAGCTCAGCGGGAGGGCCGGGGGATACGCAGTATTTT. It encodes CASSAGGPGDTQYF.

This chain connects TRBV25-1 to TRBJ1-5; no definite D call. This CDR3 has 13 amino acids. Trimming cost V 1 base and J 1 base, with 2 bases left between them. Per germline, CDR1 MGHDK and CDR2 SYGVNS. This CDR3 reads CASSEFSNQPQHF. CDR3 DNA sequence: TGTGCCAGCAGTGAATTCAGCAATCAGCCCCAGCATTTT.

The chain joins TRBV6-1 to TRBJ1-2; D unresolved. The CDR3 covers 13 residues. From germline, CDR1 is MNHNS and CDR2 SASEGT. V shed 1 base and J shed 3 bases, with 6 bases lying between them. In DNA form, the CDR3 reads TGTGCCAGCAGTGAAGGGGAGCACTATGGCTACACCTTC. It specifies CASSEGEHYGYTF.

The chain uses TRBV28 and TRBJ1-2; a weak D match, TRBD1 (6 bases). CDR1 is MDHEN and CDR2 is SYDVKM in the germline V gene. The CDR3 is 13 residues long. Trimming took off 5 bases at V and 4 bases at J, with 11 bases between the two ends. The CDR3 sequence is CASSPDRFYGYTF. The DNA of the CDR3 is TGTGCCAGCAGTCCCGACAGGTTCTATGGCTACACCTTC.

The chain is built from TRBV27 and TRBJ2-1, with unresolved D. Trimming removed 3 bases at V and 8 bases at J, with 8 bases between. The CDR3 runs to 12 residues. The germline V gene encodes CDR1 MNHEY and CDR2 SMNVEV (reference sequence). In DNA, the CDR3 is TGTGCCAGCAGTTTCAAGGGCCATGAGCAGTTCTTC. Its protein product is CASSFKGHEQFF.

The chain joins TRBV4-1 to TRBJ2-7; no clear D gene. The CDR3 contains 12 residues. Germline CDR1 MGHRA, CDR2 YSYEKL. V was shortened by 7 bases and J by 3 bases, with 10 bases between the two germline ends. The CDR3 DNA reads as TGCGCCAGCAAGGGATTTGGCTACGAGCAGTACTTC. It is translated as CASKGFGYEQYF.

The chain carries TRBV2 and TRBJ1-5, with no clear D. This CDR3 contains 13 residues. The germline CDR1 and CDR2 sequences are SNHLY and FYNNEI. The V end lost 4 bases, the J end lost 1 base, and 5 bases lay between the germline ends. The CDR3 loop is CASSGLSNQPQHF. CDR3 nucleotide sequence: TGTGCCAGCAGTGGTTTAAGCAATCAGCCCCAGCATTTT.

This rearrangement joins TRBV5-6 to TRBJ2-1; D could derive from TRBD1 or TRBD2 (5 bases each). Germline loops: CDR1 SGHDT, CDR2 YYEEEE. With 3 bases removed from V and 8 bases from J, the gap between germline ends came to 9 bases. CDR3 size: 12 residues. CDR3 loop: CASSWDLDEQFF. In DNA form, the CDR3 reads TGTGCCAGCAGCTGGGACCTCGATGAGCAGTTCTTC.

The chain combines TRBV30 with TRBJ2-7; D ambiguous. Germline CDR1 and CDR2: GTSNPN and SVGIG (reference sequence). V lost 0 bases and J lost 4, with 7 bases in between. The CDR3 runs 12 residues. CDR3 protein: CAWSVGLYEQYF. The CDR3, as DNA: TGTGCCTGGAGTGTAGGGCTATACGAGCAGTACTTC.

This rearrangement joins TRBV7-9 to TRBJ2-7, with D perhaps being TRBD1 or TRBD2 (5 bases each). The CDR3 spans 15 residues. V was trimmed by 0 bases and J by 5 bases, leaving 14 bases between them. Germline CDR1 and CDR2: SEHNR and FQNEAQ (reference sequence). For the CDR3, the DNA is TGTGCCAGCAGCTTAGCCGGGACGAGCGGCGACGAGCAGTACTTC. It codes for CASSLAGTSGDEQYF.

The V call is TRBV5-4, the J call TRBJ2-7, with a weak D call TRBD2 (6 bases). V lost 2 bases and J 6 bases, leaving 12 bases between the germline ends. The V gene's germline CDR1 is SGHNT and CDR2 YYREEE (reference sequence). The CDR3 has 13 residues. The CDR3: CASSFGTEGEQYF. CDR3 DNA sequence: TGTGCCAGCAGCTTTGGGACTGAGGGCGAGCAGTACTTC.

This chain connects TRBV4-1 to TRBJ1-5; TRBD1 is a possible D gene (5 bases). Germline assignment: CDR1 MGHRA and CDR2 YSYEKL. V was cut by 5 bases and J by 3 bases, with 11 bases left in between. This CDR3 region has 14 residues. This CDR3 is CASSAGLYNQPQHF. In DNA, the CDR3 is TGCGCCAGCAGCGCGGGGCTTTACAATCAGCCCCAGCATTTT.

J is TRBJ2-5 and V is TRBV19, with 9 bases aligning to TRBD1. The CDR3 has 16 residues. CDR1 LNHDA and CDR2 SQIVND come from the germline V gene (reference sequence). J lost 5 bases, V lost 3 bases, and 10 bases had no gene match. The CDR3 protein is CASSIPPGQGGETQYF. Written as DNA, the CDR3 is TGTGCCAGTAGTATCCCACCGGGACAGGGAGGTGAGACCCAGTACTTC.

CDR3 residues: CASSQEFATSGGAHEQFF. CDR3 DNA: TGTGCCAGCAGCCAAGAGTTCGCGACTAGCGGGGGGGCCCATGAGCAGTTCTTC. This chain joins TRBV4-2 and TRBJ2-1; 14 bases fit TRBD2. The ends lost 0 bases at V and 8 bases at J; junction bases unmatched: 9. Germline CDR1 LGHNA, CDR2 YNFKEQ. The CDR3 is made up of 18 amino acids.

The rearrangement links TRBV7-9 to TRBJ2-6; D is perhaps TRBD2 (6 bases). V shed 6 bases and J shed 0 bases, with 21 bases lying between them. Germline CDR1 is SEHNR and CDR2 is FQNEAQ (reference sequence). The CDR3 consists of 19 residues. The CDR3: CASSYARDFPNSGANVLTF. The CDR3 nucleotides read TGTGCCAGCAGTTATGCTAGGGACTTCCCGAACTCTGGGGCCAACGTCCTGACTTTC.

This clonotype was detected once. The chain joins TRBV6-5 to TRBJ2-2; D ambiguous. Germline values: CDR1 MNHEY, CDR2 SVGAGI. The CDR3 spans 15 residues. V was trimmed by 4 bases and J by 6 bases, leaving 15 bases between them. The CDR3: CASSSVMLGSGELFF. The CDR3 bases are TGTGCCAGCAGTTCCGTGATGTTGGGGTCCGGGGAGCTGTTTTTT.

The chain employs TRBV25-1 and TRBJ2-7; 8 bases match TRBD2. The junction had 4 bases not matched to a gene; V was cut back by 6 bases and J by 6 bases. This CDR3 contains 12 residues. CDR1 and CDR2 (germline): MGHDK, SYGVNS. CDR3 sequence reads: CASSPGTSEQYF. Here the CDR3 DNA reads TGTGCCAGCAGCCCCGGGACTAGCGAGCAGTACTTC.

The chain carries TRBV3-1 and TRBJ2-5; 9 bases are shared with TRBD2. Germline V gene sequence: CDR1 LGHDT, CDR2 YNNKEL (reference sequence). Trimming cost V 1 base and J 6 bases; bases outside gene matches: 15. The CDR3 sequence is 18 residues long. CDR3 in amino acids: CASSQGSAGGAVIKTQYF. The CDR3 DNA follows: TGTGCCAGCAGCCAAGGTTCGGCGGGGGGGGCGGTGATAAAGACCCAGTACTTC.

V usage is TRBV5-1 and J usage is TRBJ2-3, with D tentatively TRBD2 (6 bases). V lost 4 bases and J lost 5, with 14 bases in between. Germline V gene sequence: CDR1 SGHRS, CDR2 YFSETQ. This CDR3 is built from 14 residues. The DNA for the CDR3 is TGCGCCAGCAGCGGTGGGACTTTTGGAGATACGCAGTATTTT. Amino acid sequence: CASSGGTFGDTQYF.